Below are 29 T cell receptor beta chains sequenced from a single sample in a study of early T cells in non-severe SARS-CoV-2 infection. A single record per CDR3 protein comes from TCRdb applying MiXCR to the 5' RACE reads. The data show about 58,000 distinct CDR3 sequences, roughly an eighth seen once. What was sequenced was whole blood. The receptor set was obtained from an adult who was a healthcare worker with PCR-confirmed SARS-CoV-2 infection or an uninfected control (not recorded which).

The chain carries TRBV20-1 and TRBJ1-1; tentatively, D is TRBD1 (6 bases). This CDR3 comprises 14 residues. Per the germline V gene, CDR1 is DFQATT and CDR2 is SNEGSKA (reference sequence). V lost 6 bases to trimming and J lost 0 bases, with 14 bases between them. This CDR3 is CSALPGGMNTEAFF. Here the CDR3 DNA reads TGCAGTGCGCTCCCGGGGGGCATGAACACTGAAGCTTTCTTT.

Many counts were recorded for this clonotype. This chain joins TRBV28 and TRBJ1-5; no clear D. This CDR3 contains 14 residues. Trimming took off 2 bases at V and 3 bases at J, with 8 bases between the two ends. Germline V gene data show CDR1 as MDHEN and CDR2 as SYDVKM. CDR3 region: CASSLQDYNQPQHF. The CDR3 region has the DNA TGTGCCAGCAGTTTACAGGACTACAATCAGCCCCAGCATTTT. The full variable domain, its missing parts supplied by reference TRBV28 and TRBJ1-5, is DVKVTQSSRYLVKRTGEKVFLECVQDMDHENMFWYRQDPGLGLRLIYFSYDVKMKEKGDIPEGYSVSREKKERFSLILESASTNQTSMYLCASSLQDYNQPQHFGDGTRLSIL.

This clonotype showed up many times. The rearrangement joins TRBV5-6 to TRBJ2-3; D might be TRBD1 or TRBD2, each matching 5 bases. Germline V CDR1 and CDR2: SGHDT, YYEEEE. The ends were cut back, 3 bases at V and 4 bases at J, with 15 bases in the middle. CDR3 length equals 15 residues. The CDR3 here is CASSSWTSGADTQYF. In DNA, the CDR3 is TGTGCCAGCAGCTCTTGGACAAGCGGAGCAGATACGCAGTATTTT.

This clonotype was found many times. The chain carries TRBV20-1 and TRBJ1-1; the D gene is possibly TRBD1 (6 bases). The V end was cut by 5 bases, the J end by 4 bases, with 26 bases between. The CDR3 contains 17 residues. The V gene's germline CDR1 is DFQATT and CDR2 SNEGSKA (reference sequence). The CDR3 reads CSAPRSGKIGGGTEAFF. The CDR3 DNA reads as TGCAGTGCTCCTCGGTCCGGGAAAATAGGGGGGGGCACTGAAGCTTTCTTT.

The rearrangement uses TRBV13 and TRBJ2-3, with 7 bases aligning to TRBD2. Germline CDR1 PRHDT, CDR2 FYEKMQ (reference sequence). V was pared by 4 bases and J by 0 bases, with 7 bases of the junction left unmatched. This CDR3 has 16 amino acids. CDR3 in DNA: TGTGCCAGCAGCTCCCGACTAGCTATTAGCACAGATACGCAGTATTTT. It specifies CASSSRLAISTDTQYF.

V and J are TRBV27 and TRBJ1-4; TRBD1 might be the D (6 bases). The V end lost 5 bases, the J end lost 3 bases, and 19 bases lay between the germline ends. The CDR3 has 17 residues. Germline V gene data show CDR1 as MNHEY and CDR2 as SMNVEV (reference sequence). This CDR3 is CASSPKGHPRANEKLFF. The CDR3 region has the DNA TGTGCCAGCAGTCCGAAGGGACACCCCAGAGCTAATGAAAAACTGTTTTTT.

This chain joins TRBV7-9 and TRBJ2-3; no clear D gene. V lost 4 bases, J lost 0 bases, and 8 bases lay in between. The CDR3 is 14 residues long. Germline V gene sequence: CDR1 SEHNR, CDR2 FQNEAQ (reference sequence). CDR3 protein: CASSSLASTDTQYF. The CDR3 DNA reads as TGTGCCAGCAGCTCCCTCGCTAGCACAGATACGCAGTATTTT.

This clonotype was counted a few times. V and J are TRBV11-3 and TRBJ2-3; D is unresolved. V gave up 4 bases and J gave up 6 bases, with 8 bases separating them. Per germline, CDR1 SGHNT and CDR2 YENEEA. The CDR3 runs 12 residues. The CDR3 spells CASSSQRDTQYF. The DNA for the CDR3 is TGTGCCAGCAGCTCGCAGAGGGATACGCAGTATTTT.

The chain recombines TRBV7-6 with TRBJ1-1; the D gene is possibly TRBD1 (5 bases). From germline, CDR1 is SGHVS and CDR2 FNYEAQ. Deletions cut 5 bases from V and 3 bases from J, with 10 bases between. This CDR3 is built from 13 residues. The CDR3 bases are TGTGCCAGCAGCACACAGGACTACACTGAAGCTTTCTTT. It specifies CASSTQDYTEAFF.

The chain recombines TRBV2 with TRBJ2-2; TRBD2 matches at 10 bases. With V trimmed by 7 bases and J by 4 bases, 3 bases remained unmatched. Germline CDR1 reads SNHLY; CDR2 reads FYNNEI. The CDR3 covers 14 residues. The CDR3 region has the DNA TGTGCCAGCAAAAGCGGGAGGGGCACCGGGGAGCTGTTTTTT. It translates to CASKSGRGTGELFF.

This clonotype has more than one count but fewer than ten. DNA of the CDR3: TGTGCCAGCAGCTCCAGCTCTGGGGCCAACGTCCTGACTTTC. Its protein product is CASSSSSGANVLTF. The chain has TRBV7-9 and TRBJ2-6; D not certain. The CDR3 has 14 amino acids. Per germline, CDR1 SEHNR and CDR2 FQNEAQ (reference sequence). Deletions cut 4 bases from V and 0 bases from J, with 4 bases between. Complete variable domain (other parts from reference TRBV7-9 and TRBJ2-6): DTGVSQNPRHKITKRGQNVTFRCDPISEHNRLYWYRQTLGQGPEFLTYFQNEAQLEKSRLLSDRFSAERPKGSFSTLEIQRTEQGDSAMYLCASSSSSGANVLTFGAGSRLTVL.

This clonotype has a handful of counts. This rearrangement joins TRBV29-1 to TRBJ2-7; D ambiguous. Germline V CDR1 and CDR2: SQVTM, ANQGSEA. Trimming left V 7 bases short and J 1 base short, with 11 bases between. The CDR3 consists of 12 residues. This chain's CDR3 is CSARSGSYEQYF. The CDR3, as DNA: TGCAGCGCCCGCTCCGGGTCCTACGAGCAGTACTTC.

In this sample, this clonotype turned up a few times. The rearrangement links TRBV20-1 to TRBJ2-7; 14 bases are shared with TRBD2. The CDR3 extends over 15 amino acids. Losses at the gene ends were 1 base for V and 5 bases for J; bases not matched to a gene: 4. The germline gives CDR1 DFQATT, CDR2 SNEGSKA (reference sequence). The CDR3: CSARAGTSGSHEQYF. The CDR3 DNA reads as TGCAGTGCTAGAGCCGGGACTAGCGGGAGTCACGAGCAGTACTTC.

This clonotype was seen at least ten times. This chain links TRBV6-1 with TRBJ1-1; D is ambiguous. CDR1 is MNHNS and CDR2 is SASEGT in the germline V gene. The CDR3 is 13 residues long. Trimming stripped 1 base from V and 3 bases from J, with 6 bases between. The CDR3 reads CASSEGSYTEAFF. For the CDR3, the DNA is TGTGCCAGCAGTGAAGGGTCATACACTGAAGCTTTCTTT.

This clonotype was counted between two and nine times. The chain employs TRBV7-9 and TRBJ2-5, with D unresolved. Trimming shortened V by 4 bases and J by 3 bases, and 12 bases separated the two germline ends. This CDR3 has 14 residues. Germline V lookup: CDR1 SEHNR, CDR2 FQNEAQ (reference sequence). The CDR3 DNA reads as TGTGCCAGCAGCTCAGGTTACGCCGAAGAGACCCAGTACTTC. Translated, it gives CASSSGYAEETQYF.

As DNA, the CDR3 is TGCAGCGTTGAGGGGCGGCCTGGGACCCAGTACTTC. Translation gives CSVEGRPGTQYF. The chain has TRBV29-1 and TRBJ2-5; weak D call: TRBD1 (5 bases). The germline CDR1 and CDR2 sequences are SQVTM and ANQGSEA. Trimming shortened V by 3 bases and J by 7 bases, and 12 bases separated the two germline ends. CDR3 length: 12 residues.

In this sample, this clonotype turned up a few times. This chain joins TRBV19 and TRBJ2-7; 12 nucleotides agree with TRBD2. The CDR3 covers 15 residues. Germline V gene sequence: CDR1 LNHDA, CDR2 SQIVND (reference sequence). Germline trimming cut 4 bases from V and 5 bases from J; bases unmatched to any gene: 6. The CDR3 here is CASSTSSGRANEQYF. The CDR3 DNA is TGTGCCAGTAGTACCTCTAGCGGGAGGGCCAACGAGCAGTACTTC.

V and J are TRBV5-1 and TRBJ2-1; the D gene is possibly TRBD2 (6 bases). Deletions cut 2 bases from V and 7 bases from J, with 13 bases between. Germline lookup yields CDR1 SGHRS and CDR2 YFSETQ. The CDR3 loop spans 14 amino acids. The CDR3 here is CASSFIAEKNEQFF. CDR3 sequence (DNA): TGCGCCAGCAGCTTTATAGCGGAGAAGAATGAGCAGTTCTTC.

The rearrangement joins TRBV5-1 to TRBJ1-4; D remains ambiguous. The germline gives CDR1 SGHRS, CDR2 YFSETQ. CDR3 size: 14 residues. The germline V and J ends were trimmed by 4 bases and 1 base, with 8 bases remaining between them. The CDR3 region is CASSPGQTNEKLFF. The DNA of the CDR3 is TGCGCCAGCAGCCCGGGCCAAACTAATGAAAAACTGTTTTTT.

This clonotype was seen ten or more times. The DNA for the CDR3 is TGTGCCAGCAGTTACTCTGCTAGCGGGAGGAATGAGCAGTTCTTC. This encodes CASSYSASGRNEQFF. The chain carries TRBV6-6 and TRBJ2-1, with 11 bases lining up with TRBD2. Germline V gene lookup returns CDR1 MNHNY and CDR2 SVGAGI (reference sequence). Unmatched junction bases numbered 2, after V lost 0 bases and J lost 7 bases. CDR3 length: 15 amino acids.

There are many counts of this clonotype. The chain couples TRBV15 to TRBJ2-7; the match to TRBD1 covers 9 bases. Germline CDR1 LNHNV, CDR2 YYDKDF (reference sequence). The CDR3 spans 14 residues. V trimming: 4 bases; J trimming: 4 bases; junction bases outside the gene matches: 5. This chain's CDR3 is CATSIRDRAYEQYF. CDR3 coding DNA: TGTGCCACCAGCATCCGGGACAGGGCTTACGAGCAGTACTTC. The variable domain in full, completed from reference TRBV15 and TRBJ2-7, reads DAMVIQNPRYQVTQFGKPVTLSCSQTLNHNVMYWYQQKSSQAPKLLFHYYDKDFNNEADTPDNFQSRRPNTSFCFLDIRSPGLGDTAMYLCATSIRDRAYEQYFGPGTRLTVT.

The chain joins TRBV28 to TRBJ2-3, with 14 bases fitting TRBD2. J was trimmed by 2 bases and V by 4 bases; bases with no gene match: 5. Germline V gives CDR1 MDHEN, CDR2 SYDVKM. This CDR3 comprises 17 residues. The CDR3 DNA reads as TGTGCCAGCAGTTCCGAGACTAGCGGGAGGGCCACAGATACGCAGTATTTT. Protein product: CASSSETSGRATDTQYF. Filled out from reference TRBV28 and TRBJ2-3, the complete variable domain reads DVKVTQSSRYLVKRTGEKVFLECVQDMDHENMFWYRQDPGLGLRLIYFSYDVKMKEKGDIPEGYSVSREKKERFSLILESASTNQTSMYLCASSSETSGRATDTQYFGPGTRLTVL.

V and J are TRBV6-5 and TRBJ1-1, with TRBD1 identical over 7 bases. The junction had 14 bases not matched to a gene; V was cut back by 4 bases and J by 9 bases. The CDR3 is 15 amino acids. Germline CDR1 reads MNHEY; CDR2 reads SVGAGI. The CDR3, as DNA: TGTGCCAGCAGTTCTCCTCCCTCGACAGGGACAAAAGCTTTCTTT. Protein: CASSSPPSTGTKAFF.

The table lists this clonotype with many counts. The chain is built from TRBV12-3 or TRBV12-4 and TRBJ2-3; 7 positions match TRBD1. Trimming at V came to 6 bases and at J to 1 base, leaving 4 bases not matched to a gene. This CDR3 comprises 14 residues. CDR3 in amino acids: CASSRGSRTDTQYF. The CDR3 nucleotides read TGTGCCAGCAGCAGGGGGTCCCGCACAGATACGCAGTATTTT.

V is TRBV7-9 and J is TRBJ2-1, with 7 bases lining up with TRBD2. V gave up 5 bases and J gave up 0 bases; unmatched junction bases: 10. CDR3 length: 17 residues. The germline V gene has CDR1 SEHNR and CDR2 FQNEAQ (reference sequence). DNA for the CDR3: TGTGCCAGCAGCCCAGAGGCGGGAGAGGCCTCCTACAATGAGCAGTTCTTC. Protein product: CASSPEAGEASYNEQFF.

This clonotype occurred many times. The chain combines TRBV20-1 with TRBJ2-1, with TRBD2 as a possible D gene (6 bases). The V and J ends lost 0 bases and 4 bases respectively, with 13 bases between them. From germline, CDR1 is DFQATT and CDR2 SNEGSKA (reference sequence). This CDR3 spans 15 amino acids. The CDR3 DNA is TGCAGTGCTAGAGATGGGGCGGGAAGGTACAATGAGCAGTTCTTC. It encodes CSARDGAGRYNEQFF.

This clonotype was counted ten times or more. V is TRBV6-5 and J is TRBJ1-3; D is ambiguous. Trimming shortened V by 5 bases and J by 11 bases, and 13 bases separated the two germline ends. Germline-derived CDR1 and CDR2 are MNHEY and SVGAGI. This CDR3 region has 12 residues. The CDR3 DNA is TGTGCCAGCAGTCTACTTACCGTGGCCATATATTTT. Its protein product is CASSLLTVAIYF.

This clonotype was counted at least ten times. This chain uses TRBV28 with TRBJ2-3, with 7 bases lining up with TRBD2. Looked up from germline, CDR1 is MDHEN and CDR2 is SYDVKM. Germline trimming cut 2 bases from V and 6 bases from J; bases unmatched to any gene: 5. CDR3 length equals 14 residues. The CDR3 loop reads CASSLRLAADTQYF. The CDR3 DNA is TGTGCCAGCAGTTTACGCCTAGCGGCTGATACGCAGTATTTT.

This clonotype was seen more than once but under ten times. The rearrangement joins TRBV12-3 or TRBV12-4 to TRBJ2-2; no reliable D call. The CDR3 has 12 residues. V shed 7 bases and J shed 2 bases, with 5 bases lying between them. CDR3 amino acids: CASKRNTGELFF. CDR3 nucleotides: TGTGCCAGCAAGAGAAACACCGGGGAGCTGTTTTTT.